This paragraph reports one T cell receptor beta chain. No antigen is known for it. One junction end disagrees with the germline gene, perhaps due to a read error. The sample comes from a study of T cells in Graves' hyperthyroidism and ophthalmopathy. Participants, patients aged 18 to 65, had newly diagnosed hyperthyroidism with a duration under 2 months. Uncontrolled infection, other autoimmune disease, pregnancy or lactation disqualified patients from enrolment. Clinical symptoms, serum thyroxine and TRAb, thyroid ultrasound and orbital computed tomography were used for the diagnoses. The CDR3 is 16 residues long. CDR1 and CDR2 (germline): SEHNR, FQNEAQ (reference sequence). Amplified regions were TCR beta CDR3 sequences from RNA transcripts. With the HTBI primer set, the TCR CDR3 went through a first round of RT-PCR. TCRdb re-called the multiplex PCR reads through MiXCR, storing one row per CDR3 protein. The profile covers some 250,000 distinct CDR3 sequences, with 14% to 15% appearing a single time and roughly 14% taken by the ten largest.

Notes on the study in general: The model forecast ophthalmopathy, anticipating it by a median about 7 months before onset.

The chain employs TRBV7-9 and TRBJ2-1; TRBD2 aligns across 10 bases. The sequence was collected from a woman in her thirties or forties with Graves' hyperthyroidism that later progressed to Graves' ophthalmopathy. Specimen: blood. Here the CDR3 reads CASGLRLAGAYNEQFF. The CDR3 DNA reads TGTGCCAGCGGCTTACGCCTAGCGGGAGCTTACAATGAGCAGTTCTTC.